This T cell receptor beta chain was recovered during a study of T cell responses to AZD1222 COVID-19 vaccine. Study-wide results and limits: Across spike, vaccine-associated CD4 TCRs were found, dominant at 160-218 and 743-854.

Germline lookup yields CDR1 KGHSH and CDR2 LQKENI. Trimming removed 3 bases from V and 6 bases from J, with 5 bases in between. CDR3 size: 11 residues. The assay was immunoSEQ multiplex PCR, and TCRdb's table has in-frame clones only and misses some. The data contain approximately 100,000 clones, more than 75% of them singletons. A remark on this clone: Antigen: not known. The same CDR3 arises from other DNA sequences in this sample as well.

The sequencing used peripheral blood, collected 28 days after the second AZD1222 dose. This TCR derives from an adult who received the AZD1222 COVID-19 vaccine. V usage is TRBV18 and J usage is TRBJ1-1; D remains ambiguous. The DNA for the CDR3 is TGTGCCAGCTCACCGGCCGCTGAAGCTTTCTTT. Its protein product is CASSPAAEAFF.